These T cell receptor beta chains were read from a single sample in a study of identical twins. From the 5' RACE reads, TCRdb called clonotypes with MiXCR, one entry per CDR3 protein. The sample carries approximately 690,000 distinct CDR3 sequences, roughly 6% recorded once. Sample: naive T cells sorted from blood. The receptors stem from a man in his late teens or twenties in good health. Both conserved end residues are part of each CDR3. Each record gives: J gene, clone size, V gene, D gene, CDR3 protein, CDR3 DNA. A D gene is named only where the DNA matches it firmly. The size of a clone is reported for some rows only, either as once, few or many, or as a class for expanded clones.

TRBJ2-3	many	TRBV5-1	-	CASKRLTFTDTQYF	TGCGCCAGCAAGAGACTTACGTTCACAGATACGCAGTATTTT
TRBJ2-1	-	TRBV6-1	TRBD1	CASRDGTGLYGEQFF	TGTGCCAGCAGAGACGGGACAGGGCTCTATGGTGAGCAGTTCTTC
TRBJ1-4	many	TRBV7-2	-	CASSRGGAINEKLFF	TGTGCCAGCAGCAGAGGTGGGGCTATTAATGAAAAACTGTTTTTT
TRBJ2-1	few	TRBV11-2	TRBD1	CASSLGFFRDRGNNEQFF	TGTGCCAGCAGCTTAGGGTTTTTCCGGGACAGGGGGAACAATGAGCAGTTCTTC
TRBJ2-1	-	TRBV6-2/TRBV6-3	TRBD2	CASSGHLGGLFGGNEQFF	TGTGCCAGCAGTGGACATTTGGGAGGGCTTTTTGGTGGCAATGAGCAGTTCTTC
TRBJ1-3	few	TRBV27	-	CASMAHGAGNTIYF	TGTGCCAGCATGGCACATGGGGCTGGAAACACCATATATTTT
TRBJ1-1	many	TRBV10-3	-	CAIDGGMNTEAFF	TGTGCCATCGACGGCGGCATGAACACTGAAGCTTTCTTT
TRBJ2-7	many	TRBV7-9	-	CASSLGSGDEQYF	TGTGCCAGCAGCTTAGGATCCGGGGACGAGCAGTACTTC
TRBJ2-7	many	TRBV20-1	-	CSARDPSVYEQYF	TGCAGTGCTAGAGATCCCTCTGTCTACGAGCAGTACTTC
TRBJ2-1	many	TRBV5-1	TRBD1	CASSPRTGFSYNEQFF	TGCGCCAGCAGCCCTCGGACAGGGTTTTCCTACAATGAGCAGTTCTTC
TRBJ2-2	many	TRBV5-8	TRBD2	CASSSGLAGVGTGELFF	TGTGCCAGCAGCTCGGGACTAGCGGGAGTCGGCACCGGGGAGCTGTTTTTT
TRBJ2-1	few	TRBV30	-	CAGIRGEQFF	TGTGCCGGGATTAGGGGGGAGCAGTTCTTC
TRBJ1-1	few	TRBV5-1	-	CASSLREGGTEAFF	TGCGCCAGCAGCTTGAGAGAAGGGGGCACTGAAGCTTTCTTT
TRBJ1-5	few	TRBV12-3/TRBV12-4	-	CASTIAGTNQPQHF	TGTGCCAGCACCATCGCAGGGACCAATCAGCCCCAGCATTTT
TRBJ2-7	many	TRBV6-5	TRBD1	CASSTRQGASSYEQYF	TGTGCCAGCAGTACCCGACAGGGGGCCTCCTCCTACGAGCAGTACTTC